This TCR beta chain comes out of a study of CD8 T cells in ankylosing spondylitis. In making TCR beta libraries, quantitative 5'-RACE with molecular barcodes was used. TCRdb reprocessed the 5' RACE reads with MiXCR, giving one entry per CDR3 protein. The sample records 85,000 to 100,000 distinct CDR3 sequences, roughly 10% being singletons. This clonotype was found many times. Its matching antigen is unknown. Study results and limitations: Earlier literature documents some of the motif variants in reactive arthritis synovial fluid and blood. Significantly higher representation of disease-linked clones was reported for matched ankylosing spondylitis synovial fluid.

The sequenced material came from blood, either unsorted or a sorted T cell fraction (not recorded which). The sequence was obtained from a male donor with ankylosing spondylitis or in good health (not recorded which).

CDR3 residues: CASREQGAILYEQYF. The DNA of the CDR3 is TGTGCCAGCAGGGAACAGGGGGCCATCCTCTACGAGCAGTACTTC. V gene TRBV12-3 or TRBV12-4 combines with J gene TRBJ2-7, with 9 bases fitting TRBD1. Trimming took 6 bases from V and 3 from J; bases not matched to a gene: 9. The CDR3 runs 15 residues.